The 20 T cell receptor beta chains reported below all come from one sample, sequenced in a study of cytomegalovirus exposure and HLA in healthy donors. Primers: 60 Vbeta forward and 13 Jbeta reverse. Assay used: immunoSEQ multiplex PCR; TCRdb lists only in-frame clones, some missing. Among 60,000 to 65,000 clones, approximately 71% were seen once, and the ten largest hold 25%. Sequenced input: PBMCs. The origin of the receptors is a man aged 50 to 59 in good health and CMV-seropositive.

This clone has only a few counts. The chain has TRBV2 and TRBJ2-7, with TRBD1 identical over 7 bases. Germline CDR1 reads SNHLY; CDR2 reads FYNNEI. V lost 6 bases and J lost 4; bases outside the gene matches: 0. This CDR3 is built from 11 residues. The CDR3 reads CASRDRYEQYF. As DNA, the CDR3 is TGTGCCAGCAGGGACAGGTACGAGCAGTACTTC.

Notes on this clone: Likely a read error: the CDR3 ends without its conserved phenylalanine or tryptophan. The V and J genes are TRBV10-1 and TRBJ2-3; no clear D gene. This CDR3 contains 14 residues. With 0 bases removed from V and 5 bases from J, the gap between germline ends came to 9 bases. Germline-derived CDR1 and CDR2 are WNHNN and SYGVQD (reference sequence). CDR3 nucleotide sequence: TGCGCCAGCAGTGAGTCGGGCGAAGAAGATACGCAGTATGTT. As protein: CASSESGEEDTQYV.

This rearrangement joins TRBV7-9 to TRBJ1-4; a weak D match, TRBD1 (5 bases). The V end was cut by 5 bases, the J end by 4 bases, with 14 bases between. The germline V gene encodes CDR1 SEHNR and CDR2 FQNEAQ (reference sequence). The CDR3 has 15 residues. CDR3 loop: CASSPRQSLNEKLFF. The CDR3 nucleotides are TGTGCCAGCAGCCCGCGACAGTCTCTTAATGAAAAACTGTTTTTT.

The chain is built from TRBV14 and TRBJ1-6, with TRBD1 as a possible D gene (5 bases). The length of the CDR3 is 18 residues. Trimming removed 0 bases at V and 0 bases at J, with 12 bases between. The germline V gene encodes CDR1 SGHDN and CDR2 FVKESK. The CDR3 protein is CASSQEIGAGSYNSPLHF. In nucleotides, the CDR3 is TGTGCCAGCAGCCAAGAGATAGGGGCCGGCTCCTATAATTCACCCCTCCACTTT.

For this clone: A far bigger clonotype differs at one base, so this is likely a read error. The V and J genes are TRBV7-2 and TRBJ2-1; 7 nucleotides agree with TRBD2. CDR3 size: 15 residues. From germline, CDR1 is SGHTA and CDR2 FQGNSA. Losses at the gene ends were 0 bases for V and 6 bases for J; bases not matched to a gene: 5. The CDR3, as DNA: TGTGCCAGCAGCTTAGCGGGAGGGCTTGGCAATGAGCAGTTCTTC. Translating gives CASSLAGGLGNEQFF. Full variable domain (remainder filled in from reference TRBV7-2 and TRBJ2-1): GAGVSQSPSNKVTEKGKDVELRCDPISGHTALYWYRQSLGQGLEFLIYFQGNSAPDKSGLPSDRFSAERTGGSVSTLTIQRTQQEDSAVYLCASSLAGGLGNEQFFGPGTRLTVL.

The V gene is TRBV5-4, the J gene TRBJ2-4, with no clear D. V shed 4 bases and J shed 5 bases, with 10 bases lying between them. CDR1 is SGHNT and CDR2 is YYREEE in the germline V gene (reference sequence). This CDR3 spans 13 amino acids. The CDR3 DNA follows: TGTGCCAGCAGCCTCCCGCAGGAAAACATTCAGTACTTC. This sequence encodes CASSLPQENIQYF.

The chain joins TRBV5-4 to TRBJ1-5; TRBD1 is a possible D gene (5 bases). This CDR3 comprises 16 residues. Germline CDR1 is SGHNT and CDR2 is YYREEE (reference sequence). Trimming pared 1 base from V and 1 base from J, leaving 12 bases between. The CDR3 DNA sequence: TGTGCCAGCAGCTTGTGGCAGGGAGGGAGCAATCAGCCCCAGCATTTT. Translated: CASSLWQGGSNQPQHF.

The chain recombines TRBV30 with TRBJ2-5; TRBD2 matches at 13 bases. The CDR3 totals 15 residues. From germline, CDR1 is GTSNPN and CDR2 SVGIG (reference sequence). Germline trimming cut 2 bases from V and 5 bases from J; bases unmatched to any gene: 5. The CDR3 DNA follows: TGTGCCTGGAGTATACTAGCGGGAGGGCCGGAGACCCAGTACTTC. This encodes CAWSILAGGPETQYF.

The J gene is TRBJ2-2, the V gene TRBV9; D is ambiguous. The CDR3 is made up of 12 amino acids. The germline CDR1 and CDR2 sequences are SGDLS and YYNGEE. Trimming left V 9 bases short and J 3 bases short, with 9 bases between. CDR3 sequence (DNA): TGTGCCACCGGTCCTCACACCGGGGAGCTGTTTTTT. This translates into CATGPHTGELFF.

In its sample, this clone was seen once. The chain combines TRBV30 with TRBJ2-4; a weak D match, TRBD1 (5 bases). V was shortened by 7 bases and J by 8 bases, with 12 bases between the two germline ends. CDR1 is GTSNPN and CDR2 is SVGIG in the germline V gene (reference sequence). The CDR3 sequence is 11 residues long. CDR3 residues: CAFREMDIQYF. CDR3 DNA: TGTGCCTTCAGGGAAATGGACATTCAGTACTTC.

The chain recombines TRBV19 with TRBJ2-1; no reliable D call. This CDR3 comprises 14 residues. Looked up from germline, CDR1 is LNHDA and CDR2 is SQIVND (reference sequence). The germline V and J ends were trimmed by 1 base and 7 bases, with 11 bases remaining between them. The DNA of the CDR3 is TGTGCCAGTAGTATAGTCCCCCTTCGGAATGAGCAGTTCTTC. Translation: CASSIVPLRNEQFF.

J is TRBJ1-5 and V is TRBV4-3; D remains unclear. CDR3 length: 16 amino acids. V gave up 0 bases and J gave up 0 bases, with 9 bases separating them. CDR1 LGHNA and CDR2 YSLEER come from the germline V gene. The CDR3 is CASSQDYGYSNQPQHF. In DNA form, the CDR3 reads TGCGCCAGCAGCCAAGATTACGGTTATAGCAATCAGCCCCAGCATTTT.

The chain couples TRBV25-1 to TRBJ2-2; 7 bases agree with TRBD1. Germline lookup yields CDR1 MGHDK and CDR2 SYGVNS. V was pared by 1 base and J by 0 bases, with 2 bases of the junction left unmatched. The CDR3 totals 16 residues. The DNA of the CDR3 is TGTGCCAGCAGTGAATGGGGACAGACGAACACCGGGGAGCTGTTTTTT. Amino acid sequence: CASSEWGQTNTGELFF.

The chain combines TRBV4-2 with TRBJ2-7; no clear D. Germline CDR1 is LGHNA and CDR2 is YNFKEQ. The CDR3 has 14 amino acids. V was shortened by 1 base and J by 2 bases, with 9 bases between the two germline ends. CDR3 sequence (DNA): TGTGCCAGCAGCCAAGTAGCTGATACCTACGAGCAGTACTTC. Its translation is CASSQVADTYEQYF.

This sequence joins TRBV6-5 and TRBJ2-7; no reliable D call. Germline assignment: CDR1 MNHEY and CDR2 SVGAGI. This CDR3 contains 14 residues. V was cut by 6 bases and J by 2 bases, with 14 bases left in between. In nucleotides, the CDR3 is TGTGCCAGCAGGGGCGAGTACGCTCCCTACGAGCAGTACTTC. This sequence encodes CASRGEYAPYEQYF.

The chain carries TRBV4-1 and TRBJ1-2, with TRBD1 as a possible D gene (5 bases). Trimming stripped 2 bases from V and 7 bases from J, with 14 bases between. This CDR3 is 14 amino acids long. CDR1 is MGHRA and CDR2 is YSYEKL in the germline V gene. The CDR3 DNA is TGCGCCAGCAGCCAACTGACAGTGCCGGGTGGCTACACCTTC. It specifies CASSQLTVPGGYTF.

The chain carries TRBV14 and TRBJ1-1, with D perhaps TRBD1 (5 bases). The CDR3 totals 14 residues. The V end was cut by 1 base, the J end by 5 bases, with 11 bases between. Germline CDR1 and CDR2: SGHDN and FVKESK. CDR3 nucleotides: TGTGCCAGCAGCCAAGGGGGTAGGGGTACTGAAGCTTTCTTT. It translates to CASSQGGRGTEAFF.

The CDR3 nucleotides are TGTGCCAGCAGCCCCACCGGGTTTTTGAGCTCCTACGAGCAGTACTTC. Encoded protein: CASSPTGFLSSYEQYF. This chain joins TRBV7-9 and TRBJ2-7; D gene uncertain. The length of the CDR3 is 16 residues. With 5 bases removed from V and 0 bases from J, the gap between germline ends came to 17 bases. Germline CDR1 is SEHNR and CDR2 is FQNEAQ (reference sequence).

This clone has only one observation. V is TRBV5-1 and J is TRBJ2-6, with 8 bases lining up with TRBD1. The ends lost 9 bases at V and 0 bases at J; junction bases unmatched: 5. Germline V gene data show CDR1 as SGHRS and CDR2 as YFSETQ. This CDR3 has 15 residues. As DNA, the CDR3 is TGCGCCACCCGGACAGGGCTCTCTGGGGCCAACGTCCTGACTTTC. It yields the protein CATRTGLSGANVLTF.

Notes on this clone: This CDR3 is also generated by other DNA sequences in the sample. V is TRBV27 and J is TRBJ2-1; 10 bases line up with TRBD2. The CDR3 sequence is 15 residues long. The V segment lost 9 bases and the J segment 4 bases; nucleotides outside the gene matches: 9. The V gene's germline CDR1 is MNHEY and CDR2 SMNVEV (reference sequence). The CDR3 loop is CASTLSGGRYNEQFF. The CDR3 DNA sequence: TGTGCCAGTACACTTAGCGGGGGGCGATACAATGAGCAGTTCTTC.